The rows below give T cell receptor beta chains drawn from one sample of a study of T cells in Graves' hyperthyroidism and ophthalmopathy. Via MiXCR, TCRdb re-called the multiplex PCR reads, giving one row per CDR3 protein. Among hundreds of thousands of distinct CDR3 sequences listed, around 20% were seen once. Specimen: blood. All receptors come from a man aged 25-45 years with Graves' ophthalmopathy. Each CDR3 is given with its conserved first and last residue. A D gene is named only where the DNA matches it firmly. Only some rows state a clone size, as once, few, many or a class for expanded clones.

15,-,TRBV7-9,TRBJ2-7,TRBD2,CASSLGEGRTYEQYF,TGTGCCAGCAGCTTAGGGGAGGGGAGAACGTACGAGCAGTACTTC
16,-,TRBV6-2/TRBV6-3,TRBJ1-5,-,CASSYTLGEYNQPQHF,TGTGCCAGCAGTTATACCCTTGGCGAATACAATCAGCCCCAGCATTTT
15,-,TRBV7-2,TRBJ2-7,TRBD2,CASSPGLAGVDEQYF,TGTGCCAGCAGCCCTGGACTAGCGGGAGTGGACGAGCAGTACTTC
14,-,TRBV5-1,TRBJ2-1,-,CASRGQAQHNEQFF,TGCGCCAGCAGAGGTCAAGCCCAACACAATGAGCAGTTCTTC
13,few,TRBV6-4,TRBJ2-3,-,CASSETGTDTQYF,TGTGCCAGCAGTGAGACAGGCACAGATACGCAGTATTTT
12,many,TRBV20-1,TRBJ1-1,-,CSARTVNTEAFF,TGCAGTGCTAGGACCGTGAACACTGAAGCTTTCTTT
14,few,TRBV18,TRBJ1-4,-,CASSPATANEKLFF,TGTGCCAGCTCACCAGCGACAGCTAATGAAAAACTGTTTTTT
17,many,TRBV11-2,TRBJ2-1,TRBD2,CASSLVAGDLSYNEQFF,TGTGCCAGCAGCTTAGTAGCGGGAGATCTCTCCTACAATGAGCAGTTCTTC
14,many,TRBV5-1,TRBJ1-1,-,CASTPGDGSPEAFF,TGCGCCAGCACTCCGGGGGACGGAAGTCCTGAAGCTTTCTTT
15,many,TRBV2,TRBJ2-5,-,CASEGRTLVGETQYF,TGTGCCAGCGAGGGCCGGACACTGGTTGGGGAGACCCAGTACTTC
13,many,TRBV30,TRBJ2-7,-,CAWSVRLDGEQYF,TGTGCCTGGAGTGTACGTCTAGACGGCGAGCAGTACTTC
14,few,TRBV19,TRBJ2-3,-,CASSPTGQTDTQYF,TGTGCCAGTAGTCCTACCGGACAGACGGATACGCAGTATTTT
13,few,TRBV30,TRBJ2-7,TRBD1,CAWRGQGADEQYF,TGTGCCTGGAGGGGTCAGGGGGCAGACGAGCAGTACTTC
17,many,TRBV4-1,TRBJ2-6,-,CASSPLKGVTGANVLTF,TGCGCCAGCAGCCCCCTTAAAGGTGTGACTGGGGCCAACGTCCTGACTTTC
16,few,TRBV6-1,TRBJ1-2,-,CASSEFPPDSNYGYTF,TGTGCCAGCAGTGAATTCCCACCGGACAGTAACTATGGCTACACCTTC
18,many,TRBV27,TRBJ1-2,-,CASSRSDSLGDQYYGYTF,TGTGCCAGCAGCCGATCGGACAGCTTGGGGGATCAGTACTATGGCTACACCTTC
16,few,TRBV6-2/TRBV6-3,TRBJ2-1,-,CASSKSRTSSYNEQFF,TGTGCCAGCAGTAAATCAAGAACCAGCTCCTACAATGAGCAGTTCTTC
13,-,TRBV2,TRBJ2-3,TRBD1,CARGTGGTDTQYF,TGTGCCAGGGGGACAGGGGGTACAGATACGCAGTATTTT
14,-,TRBV29-1,TRBJ2-7,TRBD1,CSGKPGQGNYEQYF,TGCAGCGGTAAACCGGGACAGGGAAACTACGAGCAGTACTTC
14,few,TRBV6-5,TRBJ1-1,-,CASGSRGGGTEAFF,TGTGCCAGCGGTTCTCGGGGGGGGGGAACTGAAGCTTTCTTT
14,few,TRBV2,TRBJ2-3,TRBD2,CASTGLAGGDTQYF,TGTGCCAGCACGGGACTAGCGGGAGGGGATACGCAGTATTTT
13,-,TRBV6-1,TRBJ2-7,-,CASSRQARYEQYF,TGTGCCAGCAGCCGACAGGCTCGCTACGAGCAGTACTTC
15,-,TRBV5-1,TRBJ2-2,TRBD1,CASRGGTGVTGELFF,TGCGCCAGCAGGGGCGGGACAGGGGTGACCGGGGAGCTGTTTTTT
11,few,TRBV5-1,TRBJ2-1,-,CASSLAMEQFF,TGCGCCAGCAGCTTGGCAATGGAGCAGTTCTTC
16,many,TRBV6-1,TRBJ2-2,TRBD2,CASTRLAGGNTGELFF,TGTGCCAGCACCCGACTAGCGGGAGGGAACACCGGGGAGCTGTTTTTT
15,-,TRBV6-1,TRBJ2-1,-,CASMVAPSSYNEQFF,TGTGCCAGCATGGTGGCCCCCAGCTCCTACAATGAGCAGTTCTTC
13,few,TRBV10-2,TRBJ2-7,-,CASSEAGVYEQYF,TGCGCCAGCAGTGAGGCGGGTGTATACGAGCAGTACTTC
14,few,TRBV9,TRBJ2-7,TRBD2,CASSAGLAPGEQYF,TGTGCCAGCAGCGCGGGACTAGCCCCGGGCGAGCAGTACTTC
14,many,TRBV7-2,TRBJ2-5,-,CASSLNGQSETQYF,TGTGCCAGCAGCCTAAACGGGCAGAGCGAGACCCAGTACTTC
12,few,TRBV7-9,TRBJ1-1,-,CASTVMLTMAFF,TGTGCCAGCACCGTTATGCTGACTATGGCTTTCTTT
17,-,TRBV6-1,TRBJ2-1,TRBD2,CASSRALRESTYNEQFF,TGTGCCAGCAGTCGGGCACTGCGGGAGAGCACCTACAATGAGCAGTTCTTC
15,few,TRBV27,TRBJ2-5,TRBD1,CASSVLQGAWETQYF,TGTGCCAGCAGTGTCTTACAGGGGGCCTGGGAGACCCAGTACTTC
14,few,TRBV20-1,TRBJ2-4,-,CSVEESLAKNIQYF,TGCAGTGTGGAGGAAAGTTTAGCCAAAAACATTCAGTACTTC
13,-,TRBV20-1,TRBJ2-7,-,CSARASSAYEQYF,TGCAGTGCTAGAGCTTCGAGCGCCTACGAGCAGTACTTC
18,few,TRBV25-1,TRBJ2-1,TRBD2,CASSGSARNSGTYNEQFF,TGTGCCAGCAGTGGGTCCGCGCGCAATAGCGGGACCTACAATGAGCAGTTCTTC
13,many,TRBV13,TRBJ2-1,-,CASSSQPANEQFF,TGTGCCAGCAGCTCGCAACCTGCCAATGAGCAGTTCTTC
18,-,TRBV14,TRBJ2-7,-,CASSQGYLGSLSSYEQYF,TGTGCCAGCAGCCAAGGCTATCTCGGGTCCTTAAGCTCCTACGAGCAGTACTTC
16,-,TRBV6-1,TRBJ2-6,-,CASSPIAATGANVLTF,TGTGCCAGCAGTCCGATAGCGGCTACCGGGGCCAACGTCCTGACTTTC
15,few,TRBV28,TRBJ2-7,TRBD2,CASSFAASGSVEQYF,TGTGCCAGCAGTTTCGCGGCTAGCGGGAGTGTCGAGCAGTACTTC
15,many,TRBV6-2/TRBV6-3,TRBJ2-1,TRBD2,CASSYGTSTYNEQFF,TGTGCCAGCAGCTACGGGACTAGTACCTACAATGAGCAGTTCTTC
11,many,TRBV7-8,TRBJ2-1,-,CASSFSGGQFF,TGTGCCAGCAGCTTTTCCGGGGGACAGTTCTTC
16,-,TRBV19,TRBJ1-1,-,CASSINAGKMNTEAFF,TGTGCCAGTAGTATAAATGCAGGGAAAATGAACACTGAAGCTTTCTTT
21,-,TRBV6-5,TRBJ1-3,TRBD1,CASSYLGPGQGRTHSGNTIYF,TGTGCCAGCAGTTACTTAGGTCCGGGACAGGGGAGGACCCACTCTGGAAACACCATATATTTT
17,-,TRBV7-8,TRBJ2-7,TRBD2,CASSPAGIAGDTYEQYF,TGTGCCAGCAGCCCAGCGGGGATAGCGGGAGACACCTACGAGCAGTACTTC
10,few,TRBV29-1,TRBJ2-1,-,CSGVNNEQFF,TGCAGCGGCGTAAACAATGAGCAGTTCTTC
18,many,TRBV7-2,TRBJ1-5,-,CASSLIGDTGRSNQPQHF,TGTGCCAGCAGCTTGATTGGGGACACGGGGCGAAGCAATCAGCCCCAGCATTTT
15,many,TRBV27,TRBJ2-7,TRBD1,CASRPPGGASYEQYF,TGTGCCAGCAGACCGCCAGGGGGCGCATCCTACGAGCAGTACTTC
15,few,TRBV11-3,TRBJ2-5,-,CASSLGFGQQETQYF,TGTGCCAGCAGCTTAGGTTTTGGGCAGCAAGAGACCCAGTACTTC